This TCR beta chain was identified during a study of post-analysis software for immune sequencing data. Incorporated into the TCR beta cDNA libraries were unique molecular identifiers, which served to reduce PCR and sequencing biases. Yield was roughly 500,000 cDNA molecules from around 1 to 9.1 million T cells. TCRdb passed the PCR reads through MiXCR, listing each CDR3 protein once. The sample lists roughly 160,000 distinct CDR3 sequences; roughly 40% were seen once. The V and J ends lost 1 base and 6 bases respectively, with 16 bases between them. Per germline, CDR1 SGHRS and CDR2 YFSETQ. The length of the CDR3 is 15 residues.

The J gene is TRBJ1-1, the V gene TRBV5-1; tentatively, D is TRBD1 (5 bases). Specimen: blood, collected after autologous hematopoietic stem cell transplantation. The TCR was taken from a girl between 5 and 17 years old with multiple sclerosis. The CDR3 nucleotides are TGCGCCAGCAGCTTGTTCCCCCGGGACCCTCCTGAAGCTTTCTTT. Protein sequence: CASSLFPRDPPEAFF. Full variable domain (rest looked up from reference TRBV5-1 and TRBJ1-1): KAGVTQTPRYLIKTRGQQVTLSCSPISGHRSVSWYQQTPGQGLQFLFEYFSETQRNKGNFPGRFSGRQFSNSRSEMNVSTLELGDSALYLCASSLFPRDPPEAFFGQGTRLTVV.